Presented here are 26 T cell receptor beta chains from one specimen sequenced in a study of blood T cells in healthy people across ages (dated by TCRdb to between 2015 and 2016). Libraries were built with 5' RACE. The sample was run on an Illumina HiSeq 2500. A second about 7 to 11 cycle PCR used a sample-barcoded 5' primer and a J-beta primer mix. The public sequencing data were trimmed at Q25 with fastp and processed into clonotypes with MiXCR by TCRdb, which kept only in-frame beta chains. Rows merge per CDR3 protein into single entries with the most common DNA and genes. Recorded for this sample are some 1.6 million distinct CDR3 sequences; 30% to 35% of them occurred a single time. The ten biggest clones cover around 11% of the sample. Material for sequencing was blood. The source of these receptors is a woman in her 30s in good health.

This clonotype has ten or more counts. The chain links TRBV30 to TRBJ1-2, with D perhaps TRBD1 (6 bases). Germline assignment: CDR1 GTSNPN and CDR2 SVGIG (reference sequence). The V end was cut by 3 bases, the J end by 5 bases, with 16 bases between. The CDR3 contains 14 residues. The CDR3 sequence: CAWSADRTKYGYTF. The CDR3, as DNA: TGTGCCTGGAGCGCCGACAGGACCAAATATGGCTACACCTTC.

The chain links TRBV7-9 to TRBJ1-3, with a tentative D call TRBD1 (6 bases). V was shortened by 3 bases and J by 0 bases, with 9 bases between the two germline ends. The CDR3 contains 15 residues. The germline gives CDR1 SEHNR, CDR2 FQNEAQ (reference sequence). CDR3 in amino acids: CASSLGAPSGNTIYF. The CDR3 nucleotides are TGTGCCAGCAGCTTGGGGGCTCCCTCTGGAAACACCATATATTTT. Drawing the rest from reference TRBV7-9 and TRBJ1-3, the complete variable domain is DTGVSQNPRHKITKRGQNVTFRCDPISEHNRLYWYRQTLGQGPEFLTYFQNEAQLEKSRLLSDRFSAERPKGSFSTLEIQRTEQGDSAMYLCASSLGAPSGNTIYFGEGSWLTVV.

With regard to this clonotype: A much more abundant neighbour one base away suggests this may be a read error. The chain combines TRBV7-3 with TRBJ1-2, with D unresolved. The CDR3 consists of 13 residues. CDR1 and CDR2 from the germline V gene are SGHTA and FQGTGA. CDR3 protein: CAGSLNSNYGYTF. The CDR3 nucleotides are TGTGCCGGCAGCTTAAACAGCAACTATGGCTACACCTTC.

The chain is built from TRBV20-1 and TRBJ1-2, with unresolved D. The germline V gene encodes CDR1 DFQATT and CDR2 SNEGSKA (reference sequence). Trimming left V 3 bases short and J 4 bases short, with 12 bases between. This CDR3 spans 13 amino acids. The CDR3 bases are TGCAGTGCTAGGGCGGGGTATGGCTATGGCTACACCTTC. It is translated as CSARAGYGYGYTF.

This clonotype was seen only a few times. V gene TRBV6-1 combines with J gene TRBJ1-2, with D perhaps TRBD1 (6 bases). The germline V and J ends were trimmed by 4 bases and 6 bases, with 12 bases remaining between them. CDR3 length: 13 amino acids. Germline V CDR1 and CDR2: MNHNS, SASEGT. CDR3 sequence: CASSVQGKDGYTF. CDR3 nucleotide sequence: TGTGCCAGCAGTGTTCAGGGGAAGGATGGCTACACCTTC.

This clonotype showed up just once. This chain links TRBV6-5 with TRBJ1-6; D gene uncertain. V lost 2 bases to trimming and J lost 6 bases, with 8 bases between them. CDR3 size: 14 residues. The germline gives CDR1 MNHEY, CDR2 SVGAGI. CDR3 sequence (DNA): TGTGCCAGCAGTTACAATGGGGTTAATTCACCCCTCCACTTT. Amino acids: CASSYNGVNSPLHF.

The chain combines TRBV9 with TRBJ1-2; TRBD1 aligns across 7 bases. This CDR3 comprises 18 residues. CDR1 SGDLS and CDR2 YYNGEE come from the germline V gene. Trimming at V came to 0 bases and at J to 3 bases, leaving 14 bases not matched to a gene. The CDR3 region is CASSVAAGGKPLDYGYTF. CDR3 bases: TGTGCCAGCAGCGTAGCCGCAGGGGGTAAACCCTTAGACTATGGCTACACCTTC.

The chain couples TRBV24-1 to TRBJ2-5; tentatively, D is TRBD2 (5 bases). V shed 2 bases and J shed 5 bases, with 11 bases lying between them. CDR3 length equals 14 residues. Germline CDR1 and CDR2: KGHDR and SFDVKD. The CDR3 region is CATSDSGKRETQYF. Written as DNA, the CDR3 is TGTGCCACCAGTGATTCGGGGAAGAGGGAGACCCAGTACTTC.

This clonotype turned up a few times. The gene calls are TRBV2 and TRBJ1-2; unclear D gene. The CDR3 has 13 residues. From germline, CDR1 is SNHLY and CDR2 FYNNEI. Between the trimmed V and J ends, which lost 7 bases and 2 bases, there was a span of 11 bases. CDR3 in DNA: TGTGCCAGCACAGCGGGAGTCAACTATGGCTACACCTTC. It codes for CASTAGVNYGYTF.

This clonotype was detected many times. The chain is built from TRBV7-6 and TRBJ2-3; tentative D call: TRBD1 (7 bases). The germline V gene encodes CDR1 SGHVS and CDR2 FNYEAQ. V lost 1 base and J lost 3, with 14 bases in between. The CDR3 sequence is 16 residues long. The CDR3 protein is CASSLGQGGATDTQYF. The CDR3 coding sequence is TGTGCCAGCAGCTTAGGGCAGGGGGGAGCGACAGATACGCAGTATTTT.

This clonotype was seen repeatedly, ten times or more. The DNA for the CDR3 is TGTGCCAGCAGGGATACTAGCGGCGGAGAGACCCAGTACTTC. Amino acids: CASRDTSGGETQYF. The rearrangement joins TRBV11-2 to TRBJ2-5, with 8 bases matching TRBD2. The germline CDR1 and CDR2 sequences are SGHAT and FQNNGV. CDR3 length equals 14 residues. Trimming cost V 6 bases and J 4 bases; bases outside gene matches: 7.

A note on this clonotype: This clone may be a read error of a much larger clone one base away. The chain combines TRBV11-2 with TRBJ2-4; weak D call: TRBD1 (5 bases). The end of the DNA aligns better with TRBJ2-7, so the J call may be wrong. The CDR3 is 16 amino acids. From germline, CDR1 is SGHAT and CDR2 FQNNGV. The CDR3 DNA sequence: TGTGCCAGCAGCTTTGATCCCCAGGGCCTACGCTACGAGCAGTACTTC. This encodes CASSFDPQGLRYEQYF.

The chain couples TRBV18 to TRBJ2-5; D unresolved. The CDR3 has 14 amino acids. Germline CDR1 reads KGHSH; CDR2 reads LQKENI. With 0 bases removed from V and 0 bases from J, the gap between germline ends came to 5 bases. This CDR3 reads CASSPPADQETQYF. The CDR3 region has the DNA TGTGCCAGCTCACCACCGGCGGACCAAGAGACCCAGTACTTC.

The rearrangement links TRBV7-9 to TRBJ1-6; D gene ambiguous. V lost 3 bases and J 10 bases, leaving 10 bases between the germline ends. This CDR3 spans 13 amino acids. The V gene's germline CDR1 is SEHNR and CDR2 FQNEAQ (reference sequence). CDR3 nucleotide sequence: TGTGCCAGCAGCTTCTTCCCTGAGTCACCCCTCCACTTT. Its translation: CASSFFPESPLHF.

In its sample, this clonotype was seen once. The rearrangement joins TRBV5-6 to TRBJ1-1; D is possibly TRBD1 (6 bases). V was trimmed by 1 base and J by 2 bases, leaving 12 bases between them. This CDR3 is 15 amino acids long. Per the germline V gene, CDR1 is SGHDT and CDR2 is YYEEEE. DNA of the CDR3: TGTGCCAGCAGCTTGATGGGGGCGGCAAACACTGAAGCTTTCTTT. Protein: CASSLMGAANTEAFF.

The chain combines TRBV5-1 with TRBJ1-2, with D tentatively TRBD1 (5 bases). The CDR3 has 14 amino acids. Germline V CDR1 and CDR2: SGHRS, YFSETQ. Trimming stripped 2 bases from V and 6 bases from J, with 14 bases between. CDR3 protein: CASSLSTGGHGYTF. DNA of the CDR3: TGCGCCAGCAGCTTATCGACGGGGGGACATGGCTACACCTTC.

The genes are TRBV12-3 or TRBV12-4 and TRBJ1-2; possible D gene TRBD1, 5 bases. This CDR3 contains 15 residues. Trimming left V 3 bases short and J 8 bases short, with 19 bases between. The CDR3 spells CASSLGGGRAPGYTF. The DNA for the CDR3 is TGTGCCAGCAGTTTGGGTGGTGGCAGGGCCCCGGGCTACACCTTC.

This clonotype has more than one count but fewer than ten. This chain links TRBV20-1 with TRBJ2-7; D may be TRBD2 (5 bases). In germline, CDR1 is DFQATT, CDR2 SNEGSKA (reference sequence). This CDR3 has 15 residues. V gave up 0 bases and J gave up 3 bases, with 15 bases separating them. CDR3 bases: TGCAGTGCTAGAGATCCCGAGGGTAGAGGCTACGAGCAGTACTTC. Amino acids: CSARDPEGRGYEQYF.

This rearrangement joins TRBV6-2 or TRBV6-3 to TRBJ2-1, with TRBD2 matching over 9 bases. CDR3 length: 16 residues. Germline V gene lookup returns CDR1 MNHEY and CDR2 SVGEGT. V dropped 0 bases and J dropped 5; count of bases not matched to a gene: 5. The CDR3 DNA follows: TGTGCCAGCAGTTACTCTAGCGGGAGTTTAAACAATGAGCAGTTCTTC. Translated: CASSYSSGSLNNEQFF.

This clonotype was seen a few times. The chain has TRBV11-2 and TRBJ2-2; 7 nucleotides agree with TRBD1. This CDR3 contains 14 residues. In germline, CDR1 is SGHAT, CDR2 FQNNGV. J was trimmed by 6 bases and V by 4 bases; bases with no gene match: 5. CDR3 in amino acids: CASSSGTEPGELFF. CDR3 coding DNA: TGTGCCAGCAGCTCCGGGACAGAACCCGGGGAGCTGTTTTTT.

The chain carries TRBV4-2 and TRBJ1-1; a weak D match, TRBD1 (5 bases). The CDR3 loop spans 15 amino acids. Trimming pared 2 bases from V and 0 bases from J, leaving 10 bases between. In germline, CDR1 is LGHNA, CDR2 YNFKEQ. The DNA of the CDR3 is TGTGCCAGCAGCCAATGGGACTCAGTGAACACTGAAGCTTTCTTT. The encoded protein is CASSQWDSVNTEAFF.

V usage is TRBV6-1 and J usage is TRBJ2-7, with D perhaps TRBD2 (7 bases). The end of the DNA is better explained by TRBJ2-5, so the J call may be wrong. This CDR3 has 16 amino acids. Germline V gene lookup returns CDR1 MNHNS and CDR2 SASEGT. Written as DNA, the CDR3 is TGTGCCAGCAGTGAAGCTAGTAGGGGGGGAGGAGAGACCCAGTACTTC. It yields the protein CASSEASRGGGETQYF.

This clonotype was observed a single time. One junction end does not reproduce the germline sequence, and a read error may be involved. V gene TRBV27 combines with J gene TRBJ1-5; D is perhaps TRBD1 (5 bases). This CDR3 has 15 residues. Looked up from germline, CDR1 is MNHEY and CDR2 is SMNVEV (reference sequence). The CDR3 sequence: CARSLSPGPNKPQHF. The CDR3 nucleotides read TGTGCCCGCAGTTTATCGCCGGGACCAAATAAGCCCCAGCATTTT.

There are a few counts of this clonotype. A read error may produce the germline difference seen at one junction end. V is TRBV24-1 and J is TRBJ2-6; the D call may be TRBD1 or TRBD2 (5 bases each). Germline loops: CDR1 KGHDR, CDR2 SFDVKD. This CDR3 contains 14 residues. The CDR3 bases are TGTGCCACCAGTGGAGGGCCTGGGGCCAACGTCCGGACTTTC. It specifies CATSGGPGANVRTF.

At least ten counts were recorded for this clonotype. This chain links TRBV4-1 with TRBJ2-7, with TRBD2 matching 8 bases. Germline V gene lookup returns CDR1 MGHRA and CDR2 YSYEKL. CDR3 size: 15 residues. The trim removed 2 bases at V and 0 bases at J, leaving 3 bases unmatched. The CDR3 spells CASSQFSGSSYEQYF. The CDR3 DNA is TGCGCCAGCAGCCAATTCAGCGGGAGCTCCTACGAGCAGTACTTC.

The chain recombines TRBV20-1 with TRBJ2-7, with a possible D match to TRBD1 (5 bases). The V gene's germline CDR1 is DFQATT and CDR2 SNEGSKA (reference sequence). This CDR3 contains 15 residues. Trimming took 0 bases from V and 3 from J, leaving 15 bases between them. Written as DNA, the CDR3 is TGCAGTGCTAGAGAGGACACACGCCGCCTCTACGAGCAGTACTTC. Amino acid sequence: CSAREDTRRLYEQYF.